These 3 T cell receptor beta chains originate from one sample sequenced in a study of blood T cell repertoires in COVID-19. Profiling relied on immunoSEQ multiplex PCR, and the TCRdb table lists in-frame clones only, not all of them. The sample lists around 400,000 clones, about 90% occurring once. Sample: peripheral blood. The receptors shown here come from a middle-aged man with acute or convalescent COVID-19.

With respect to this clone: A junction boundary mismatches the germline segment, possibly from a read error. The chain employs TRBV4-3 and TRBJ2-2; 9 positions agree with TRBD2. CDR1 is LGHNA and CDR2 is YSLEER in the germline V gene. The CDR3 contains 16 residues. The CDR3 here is CARSQGGGGGTGELFF. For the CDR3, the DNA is TGCGCCCGCAGCCAAGGCGGCGGGGGGGGGACCGGGGAGCTGTTTTTT.

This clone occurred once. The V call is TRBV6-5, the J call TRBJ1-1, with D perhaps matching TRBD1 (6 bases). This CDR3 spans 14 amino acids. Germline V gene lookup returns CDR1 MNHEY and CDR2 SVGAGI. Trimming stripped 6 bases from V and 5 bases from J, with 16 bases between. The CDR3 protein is CASSTGSYLTEAFF. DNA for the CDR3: TGTGCCAGCAGCACAGGGTCCTACTTGACTGAAGCTTTCTTT.

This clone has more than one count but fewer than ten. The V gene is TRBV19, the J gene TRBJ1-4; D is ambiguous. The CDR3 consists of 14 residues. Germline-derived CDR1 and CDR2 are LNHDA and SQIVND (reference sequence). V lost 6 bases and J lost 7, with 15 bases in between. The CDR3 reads CASSPGFGGEKLFF. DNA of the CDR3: TGTGCCAGTAGCCCAGGCTTTGGAGGTGAAAAACTGTTTTTT. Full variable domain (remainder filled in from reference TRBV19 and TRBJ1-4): DGGITQSPKYLFRKEGQNVTLSCEQNLNHDAMYWYRQDPGQGLRLIYYSQIVNDFQKGDIAEGYSVSREKKESFPLTVTSAQKNPTAFYLCASSPGFGGEKLFFGSGTQLSVL.